The 17 T cell receptor beta chains in this list originate from one sample, sequenced in a study of shared clonotypes between healthy human individuals. Data came from immunoSEQ multiplex PCR; TCRdb stores just in-frame clones and leaves some out. The sample lists 2 million to 2.5 million clones, around 90% seen once, with 0.37% in the top ten. The sample consisted of naive CD4+ T cells from PBMCs. The subset here: CD45RA+ positively selected. These receptors came from a man younger than 35 in good health. Some clones in this sample may be carry-over from other donors' samples.

V and J are TRBV6-5 and TRBJ2-7, with D unresolved. This CDR3 region has 14 residues. Per the germline V gene, CDR1 is MNHEY and CDR2 is SVGAGI. V gave up 0 bases and J gave up 3 bases, with 9 bases separating them. CDR3 bases: TGTGCCAGCAGTTACTCGAATAGTGACTACGAGCAGTACTTC. It yields the protein CASSYSNSDYEQYF.

V gene TRBV7-9 combines with J gene TRBJ2-7; no firm D call. The CDR3 contains 17 residues. Germline V gene data show CDR1 as SEHNR and CDR2 as FQNEAQ (reference sequence). The V end was cut by 4 bases, the J end by 2 bases, with 21 bases between. CDR3: CASSSTLTSRTPYEQYF. For the CDR3, the DNA is TGTGCCAGCAGCTCCACTCTGACTTCGCGGACGCCCTACGAGCAGTACTTC. Drawing the rest from reference TRBV7-9 and TRBJ2-7, the complete variable domain is DTGVSQNPRHKITKRGQNVTFRCDPISEHNRLYWYRQTLGQGPEFLTYFQNEAQLEKSRLLSDRFSAERPKGSFSTLEIQRTEQGDSAMYLCASSSTLTSRTPYEQYFGPGTRLTVT.

This chain links TRBV6-5 with TRBJ2-1; D might be TRBD1 (5 bases). Germline loops: CDR1 MNHEY, CDR2 SVGAGI. The V end lost 3 bases, the J end lost 4 bases, and 10 bases lay between the germline ends. CDR3 length: 14 amino acids. The DNA of the CDR3 is TGTGCCAGCAGTTATTTAGACAGATACAATGAGCAGTTCTTC. This encodes CASSYLDRYNEQFF.

This chain connects TRBV25-1 to TRBJ2-6; D is ambiguous. CDR3 size: 18 residues. Germline V gives CDR1 MGHDK, CDR2 SYGVNS. Trimming removed 2 bases at V and 4 bases at J, with 18 bases between. The CDR3 reads CASSEARLLRPGANVLTF. The CDR3 coding sequence is TGTGCCAGCAGTGAAGCGAGACTGCTGCGTCCCGGGGCCAACGTCCTGACTTTC. Complete variable domain (other parts from reference TRBV25-1 and TRBJ2-6): EADIYQTPRYLVIGTGKKITLECSQTMGHDKMYWYQQDPGMELHLIHYSYGVNSTEKGDLSSESTVSRIRTEHFPLTLESARPSHTSQYLCASSEARLLRPGANVLTFGAGSRLTVL.

The rearrangement links TRBV28 to TRBJ2-7; 8 bases are shared with TRBD1. V shed 6 bases, J shed 1 base, and the junction held 5 bases outside the gene matches. The CDR3 totals 14 residues. Germline V CDR1 and CDR2: MDHEN, SYDVKM. The CDR3 DNA is TGTGCCAGCAGCCGACAGGGGCAGTCCTACGAGCAGTACTTC. Its protein product is CASSRQGQSYEQYF.

In nucleotides, the CDR3 is TGTGCCATCAGTGAGTCCAAAACTCAGCCCCAGCATTTT. It translates to CAISESKTQPQHF. The rearrangement links TRBV10-3 to TRBJ1-5; no definite D call. Germline lookup yields CDR1 ENHRY and CDR2 SYGVKD. The V end was cut by 0 bases, the J end by 6 bases, with 6 bases between. The CDR3 has 13 amino acids.

This chain connects TRBV19 to TRBJ2-3, with D possibly matching TRBD2 (5 bases). This CDR3 comprises 18 residues. The germline V and J ends were trimmed by 0 bases and 0 bases, with 16 bases remaining between them. Germline V gene lookup returns CDR1 LNHDA and CDR2 SQIVND (reference sequence). CDR3 DNA: TGTGCCAGTAGTATAGATCATACGTTTCGGGGAAGCACAGATACGCAGTATTTT. Amino acids: CASSIDHTFRGSTDTQYF.

V gene TRBV15 combines with J gene TRBJ2-1; D is possibly TRBD2 (6 bases). Trimming pared 3 bases from V and 3 bases from J, leaving 15 bases between. The length of the CDR3 is 16 residues. Germline assignment: CDR1 LNHNV and CDR2 YYDKDF (reference sequence). CDR3 nucleotide sequence: TGTGCCACCAGCAGTGAAATAGCGGTGCTCTACAATGAGCAGTTCTTC. Translating gives CATSSEIAVLYNEQFF.

V is TRBV28 and J is TRBJ2-5; 8 positions agree with TRBD1. This CDR3 is 16 amino acids long. J was trimmed by 6 bases and V by 5 bases; bases with no gene match: 14. Germline V CDR1 and CDR2: MDHEN, SYDVKM. CDR3 protein: CASSSTGQGLVKTQYF. CDR3 in DNA: TGTGCCAGCAGTAGTACCGGACAGGGCCTTGTTAAGACCCAGTACTTC.

The V and J genes are TRBV5-1 and TRBJ2-1, with 10 bases fitting TRBD2. Germline CDR1 reads SGHRS; CDR2 reads YFSETQ. Unmatched junction bases numbered 7, after V lost 4 bases and J lost 6 bases. The CDR3 is made up of 15 amino acids. The CDR3 is CASSPGLAFINEQFF. CDR3 DNA sequence: TGCGCCAGCAGCCCGGGACTAGCGTTCATCAATGAGCAGTTCTTC.

Here the CDR3 DNA reads TGTGCCAGCAGTTTACTAGGACTCTACAATGAGCAGTTCTTC. As protein: CASSLLGLYNEQFF. The chain carries TRBV27 and TRBJ2-1; possibly TRBD2 for D (5 bases). Germline CDR1 reads MNHEY; CDR2 reads SMNVEV (reference sequence). Between the trimmed V and J ends, which lost 2 bases and 3 bases, there was a span of 8 bases. The length of the CDR3 is 14 residues.

J is TRBJ1-4 and V is TRBV6-1; D call uncertain. This CDR3 is built from 13 residues. Germline assignment: CDR1 MNHNS and CDR2 SASEGT. V lost 8 bases and J 5 bases, leaving 12 bases between the germline ends. This CDR3 reads CASGGQANEKLFF. CDR3 bases: TGTGCCAGCGGTGGGCAGGCAAATGAAAAACTGTTTTTT.

The chain has TRBV5-4 and TRBJ2-7; 9 nucleotides align to TRBD2. Germline assignment: CDR1 SGHNT and CDR2 YYREEE (reference sequence). CDR3 length: 14 amino acids. The ends lost 4 bases at V and 3 bases at J; junction bases unmatched: 5. CDR3 residues: CASSMTSGGYEQYF. The CDR3 coding sequence is TGTGCCAGCAGCATGACTAGCGGAGGCTACGAGCAGTACTTC.

This clone showed up just once. The chain is built from TRBV7-9 and TRBJ1-2; the D gene is possibly TRBD1 (6 bases). This CDR3 region has 12 residues. Deletions cut 7 bases from V and 6 bases from J, with 12 bases between. Per germline, CDR1 SEHNR and CDR2 FQNEAQ (reference sequence). CDR3 protein: CASTVGADGYTF. Here the CDR3 DNA reads TGTGCCAGCACCGTGGGGGCTGATGGCTACACCTTC.

This clone appeared a single time. In nucleotides, the CDR3 is TGCGCCAGCGGGTTAGGGTCGGGGTCCTACGAGCAGTACTTC. Amino acids: CASGLGSGSYEQYF. The rearrangement links TRBV5-1 to TRBJ2-7; possibly TRBD2 for D (5 bases). Germline assignment: CDR1 SGHRS and CDR2 YFSETQ. The CDR3 has 14 residues. Trimming cost V 7 bases and J 1 base, with 15 bases left between them.

This clone was picked up one time. The CDR3 coding sequence is TGTGCCAGCAGCTTTAGGAGGGGAACTGAAGCTTTCTTT. It is translated as CASSFRRGTEAFF. J is TRBJ1-1 and V is TRBV7-8, with D possibly matching TRBD1 (5 bases). Germline V gives CDR1 SGHVS, CDR2 FQNEAQ. V gave up 3 bases and J gave up 5 bases, with 10 bases separating them. The length of the CDR3 is 13 residues.

V gene TRBV6-1 combines with J gene TRBJ1-2; D unresolved. Per the germline V gene, CDR1 is MNHNS and CDR2 is SASEGT. There are 10 residues in the CDR3. Between the trimmed V and J ends, which lost 1 base and 10 bases, there was a span of 4 bases. In DNA form, the CDR3 reads TGTGCCAGCAGTGAAGTCCTCTACACCTTC. This translates into CASSEVLYTF.